This T cell receptor (beta chain) was recovered during a study of T cells in localized non-small cell lung cancer. Here immunoSEQ multiplex PCR was the method, and the copy in TCRdb shows in-frame clones only, minus some. In the table there are about 2,600 clones, roughly 25% of which are singletons. Germline V lookup: CDR1 SGDLS, CDR2 YYNGEE. CDR3 length equals 16 residues. V lost 0 bases, J lost 0 bases, and 13 bases lay in between. This clone was seen only a few times. What it recognizes is unknown. Study results and limitations: In adjacent lung appeared a median about 57 of the top 100 tumor clones. In uninvolved adjacent lung, T cell clonality reached its highest value, exceeding tumor. An association was observed between higher blood T cell density and longer overall survival.

The source was lung tumor tissue, collected before any cancer treatment. The rearrangement joins TRBV9 to TRBJ2-7; D tentatively fits TRBD1 or TRBD2 (5 bases each). The origin of this receptor is a male donor aged 60 or over with stage II squamous cell lung carcinoma. The CDR3 reads CASSVGSGASSYEQYF. The CDR3 DNA reads TGTGCCAGCAGCGTAGGGTCCGGGGCGAGCTCCTACGAGCAGTACTTC.